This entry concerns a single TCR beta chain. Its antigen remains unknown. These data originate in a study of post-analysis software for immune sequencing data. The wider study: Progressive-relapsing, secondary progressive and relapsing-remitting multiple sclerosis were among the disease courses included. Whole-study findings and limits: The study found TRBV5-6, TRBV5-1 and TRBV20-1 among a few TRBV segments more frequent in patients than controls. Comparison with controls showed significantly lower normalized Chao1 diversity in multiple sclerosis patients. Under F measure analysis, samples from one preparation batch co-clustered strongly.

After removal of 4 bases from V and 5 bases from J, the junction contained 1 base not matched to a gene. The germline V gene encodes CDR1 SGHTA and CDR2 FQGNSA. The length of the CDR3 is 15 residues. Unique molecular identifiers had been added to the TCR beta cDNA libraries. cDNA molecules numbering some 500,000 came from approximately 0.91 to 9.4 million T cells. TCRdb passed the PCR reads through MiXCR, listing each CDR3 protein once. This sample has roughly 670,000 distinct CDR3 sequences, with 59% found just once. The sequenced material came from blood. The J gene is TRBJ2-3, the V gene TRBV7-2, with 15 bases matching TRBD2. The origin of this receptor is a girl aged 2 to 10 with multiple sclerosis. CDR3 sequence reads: CASSWGLAGGDTQYF. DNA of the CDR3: TGTGCCAGCAGCTGGGGACTAGCGGGAGGAGATACGCAGTATTTT.